These T cell receptor beta chains were read from a single sample in a study of PD-1 blockade in classical Hodgkin lymphoma. Profiling relied on immunoSEQ multiplex PCR, and the TCRdb table lists in-frame clones only, not all of them. The repertoire holds about 30,000 clones, with 85% to 90% as singletons. The sample here was CD4+ T cells from blood, taken before the fourth cycle of nivolumab. The receptors here all came from a human donor with classical Hodgkin lymphoma. Both conserved end residues are part of each CDR3. D genes are given only for firm matches. Clone size, where shown, is once, few, many, or a class for clones that have expanded.

CDR3 protein,CDR3 DNA,CDR3 length,D gene,V gene,clone size,J gene
CAISETRGEQYF,TGTGCCATCAGTGAGACCAGAGGTGAGCAGTACTTC,12,.,TRBV10-3,.,TRBJ2-7
CASSLPGQVYEQYF,TGTGCCAGCAGTTTACCTGGACAGGTCTACGAGCAGTACTTC,14,TRBD1,TRBV6-6,.,TRBJ2-7
CASSLAQGYEQYF,TGTGCCAGCAGCTTAGCGCAAGGTTACGAGCAGTACTTC,13,.,TRBV7-9,.,TRBJ2-7
CASSQDLRVTNEKLFF,TGTGCCAGCAGCCAAGATTTGAGGGTGACTAATGAAAAACTGTTTTTT,16,.,TRBV4-2,.,TRBJ1-4
CASSVAGSGGAREQFF,TGTGCCAGCAGCGTAGCGGGTAGCGGGGGGGCCCGGGAGCAGTTCTTC,16,TRBD2,TRBV9,.,TRBJ2-1
CASQFTFSTYEQYF,TGTGCCTCACAGTTTACATTCAGCACCTACGAGCAGTACTTC,14,.,TRBV27,.,TRBJ2-7
CASSATYEQYF,TGTGCCAGCTCAGCCACCTACGAGCAGTACTTC,11,.,TRBV18,.,TRBJ2-7
CASSQFGGPYNEQFF,TGTGCCAGCAGCCAATTCGGTGGCCCCTACAATGAGCAGTTCTTC,15,.,TRBV7-3,.,TRBJ2-1
CASSFGGGARETQYF,TGTGCCAGCAGCTTCGGCGGGGGGGCCCGAGAGACCCAGTACTTC,15,TRBD2,TRBV7-2,.,TRBJ2-5
CASSRSGAGNTIYF,TGTGCCAGCAGCCGATCAGGGGCTGGAAACACCATATATTTT,14,.,TRBV7-9,.,TRBJ1-3
CASSLAGTEGNTIYF,TGTGCCAGCAGCTTAGCCGGGACAGAGGGAAACACCATATATTTT,15,TRBD1,TRBV7-9,.,TRBJ1-3
CASSLNPYNEQFF,TGTGCCAGCAGCTTAAACCCCTACAATGAGCAGTTCTTC,13,.,TRBV7-3,.,TRBJ2-1
CASSTHRGRRYEQYF,TGTGCCAGCAGCACACACAGGGGGCGCAGGTACGAGCAGTACTTC,15,TRBD1,TRBV11-2,.,TRBJ2-7
CASLVTGRLGEQYF,TGTGCCAGCCTAGTTACAGGGAGGTTAGGCGAGCAGTACTTC,14,.,TRBV11-2,.,TRBJ2-7
CASSVGETQYF,TGTGCCAGCAGTGTAGGGGAGACCCAGTACTTC,11,.,TRBV2,.,TRBJ2-5
CASSPGTVNQPQHF,TGTGCCAGCAGCCCCGGGACAGTAAATCAGCCCCAGCATTTT,14,TRBD1,TRBV6-1,once,TRBJ1-5
CASSLDPLLNQPQHF,TGTGCCAGCAGTTTAGACCCCCTTCTCAATCAGCCCCAGCATTTT,15,.,TRBV28,.,TRBJ1-5
CASRRRGYEQYF,TGTGCCAGCAGGCGAAGGGGCTACGAGCAGTACTTC,12,.,TRBV28,.,TRBJ2-7
CASSYSGQANSPLHF,TGTGCCAGCAGTTACTCGGGGCAGGCCAATTCACCCCTCCACTTT,15,.,TRBV6-5,.,TRBJ1-6
CSAEGQGGGRDYNEQFF,TGCAGCGCTGAAGGACAGGGTGGTGGGAGGGACTACAATGAGCAGTTCTTC,17,.,TRBV29-1,once,TRBJ2-1
CASTSVGNQPQHF,TGTGCCAGCACCTCCGTTGGAAATCAGCCCCAGCATTTT,13,.,TRBV6-1,.,TRBJ1-5
CASSLLEYNEQFF,TGTGCCAGCAGCTTATTGGAATACAATGAGCAGTTCTTC,13,.,TRBV11-2,once,TRBJ2-1
CASSDRGPLEAFF,TGTGCCAGCAGTGACAGGGGCCCCCTTGAAGCTTTCTTT,13,.,TRBV2,.,TRBJ1-1
CASSLQGTYNSPLHF,TGTGCCAGCAGTTTACAGGGAACCTATAATTCACCCCTCCACTTT,15,.,TRBV28,.,TRBJ1-6
CASSLGRVVNYNEQFF,TGTGCCAGCAGCTTAGGACGCGTGGTTAACTACAATGAGCAGTTCTTC,16,.,TRBV7-9,.,TRBJ2-1
CASSRVYEQYF,TGTGCCAGTTCCAGGGTCTACGAGCAGTACTTC,11,.,TRBV28,.,TRBJ2-7
CASSLGSSGNTIYF,TGCGCCAGCAGCCTAGGGAGCTCTGGAAACACCATATATTTT,14,.,TRBV5-1,.,TRBJ1-3
CASSKGTGGIYSNQPQHF,TGTGCCAGCAGTAAAGGGACAGGGGGCATCTATAGCAATCAGCCCCAGCATTTT,18,TRBD1,TRBV6-1,.,TRBJ1-5
CATAATGGVGQPQHF,TGCGCCACCGCGGCCACAGGGGGCGTCGGTCAGCCCCAGCATTTT,15,TRBD1,TRBV10-1,.,TRBJ1-5